Included here is one T cell receptor (beta chain) sequence, with context. Its antigen is not yet known. Per-base quality was not reported, and no clone a single base away is much larger than it. The CDR3 sequence holds 15 residues, the cysteine and phenylalanine included. Only the CDR3 region is kept as DNA, spanning 45 bases read in frame from base 1. Trimming costs V 5 bases and J 6 bases, and their ends lie 17 bases apart. CDR1 and CDR2 are drawn from the germline V gene: SGHVS, FQNEAQ. The meaning of the sample's time point label: around 29 days on oral tofacitinib. What this sample's treatment or condition label stands for: oral pan-JAK inhibitor, 5-10 mg twice daily. Lesional scalp punch biopsies and peripheral blood were obtained from alopecia areata patients. PBMCs were separated by density centrifugation and stained for CD3, CD4 and CD8, after which CD4+ and CD8+ T cells were sorted on a FACSAria.

This sample is drawn from a study of CD8+ T cells in alopecia areata (dated by TCRdb to the late 2010s). Regarding the research as a whole: The treated patients took part in an open-label pilot trial in which moderate-to-severe alopecia areata was treated with oral tofacitinib at 5 to 10 mg twice daily. Biopsies were taken from tofacitinib-treated patients at baseline and at 4 and 24 weeks of treatment, and a later scalp biopsy was taken in several of the tofacitinib-treated patients. RNA came from the PAXgene miRNA kit for fixed scalp, the miRNeasy kit for PBMCs, and the RNeasy kit for mouse skin. High-throughput TCRbeta sequencing was used to examine T cell clonal expansion in alopecia areata in both the C3H/HeJ mouse model and human patients. Tofacitinib was given for 6 to 18 months, followed by 6 months of follow-up off drug to assess delayed response and recurrence. On the human side, TCRbeta sequencing was run on scalp tissue and on sorted CD4+ and CD8+ peripheral blood T cells from healthy controls and from alopecia areata patients with either patchy or totalis/universalis disease. Clonality in the scalp was compared among normal scalp (n=4), patchy alopecia areata scalp (n=8), and alopecia totalis/universalis scalp (n=8). immunoSEQ multiplex PCR using 35 Vbeta forward primers and 13 Jbeta reverse primers was used to amplify TCRbeta CDR3 regions. For the treated patients, the SALT score, which quantifies what percentage of scalp surface area is affected, served as the measure of disease severity.

What the authors observed across the whole study: Unlike mouse skin, where gammadelta T cells dominate, normal human skin contains resident alphabeta T cells that get sequenced too, which complicates analysis of the scalp TCR repertoire. Compared with normal scalp, lesional scalp had higher clonality and more expanded CD8+ clones, particularly in alopecia totalis/universalis, a pattern that suggests antigenic drive. Tofacitinib significantly decreased scalp clonality and the number of expanded CD8+ clones among the top 100 scalp clones. Because the treated cohort was small and had just a single nonresponder, larger studies are needed to establish links between baseline CD8+ expansion and response. Shared TCR sequences between patients were less evident than in mice, which may be partly attributable to HLA diversity in the patient population. During tofacitinib treatment, many expanded lesional clones stuck around in both scalp and blood, and this persistence may partly explain why relapse happens after treatment is stopped.

Library method: the immunoSEQ multiplex PCR assay. RNA was extracted from all samples and reverse transcribed into cDNA, which served as template for TCR sequencing. SuperScript III was used for first-strand cDNA synthesis, primed with a 2:1 mix of oligo-dT and random hexamers. A synthetic immune receptor repertoire was used to assess amplification bias, and residual bias was removed computationally. The authors' pipeline ran thus. Raw reads were preprocessed for error removal, and CDR3 was defined according to IMGT conventions as running from the conserved cysteine to phenylalanine. Clonality was computed as 1 minus the Shannon entropy, with the entropy normalized by log2 of the number of productive unique TCRs. Whether each scalp clone was CD4 or CD8 was inferred by checking scalp TCRbeta sequences against the CD4 and CD8 repertoires from sorted blood. TCRdb holds this immuneACCESS table with in-frame rearrangements only. Some clones are missing; in checked studies, unresolved V genes explain under half, and the rest has no known cause. V, J and clone size are those of that table, while D and trimming were read from the DNA. This sample lists 150,000 to 200,000 clones; 45% to 75% were detected once. The ten largest clonotypes hold around 3.2% of the sample.

This specimen consisted of CD4+ T cells sorted from blood, obtained at week 4, from a patient treated with tofacitinib. The sequence derives from a human donor with alopecia areata. The V gene is TRBV7-8 and the J gene is TRBJ1-5, with TRBD1 as a weak D call on 5 bases. Here is the DNA: TGTGCCAGCAGCACGACCTCCCTTGGGGCTCAGCCCCAGCATTTT. It translates as CASSTTSLGAQPQHF. With all but the CDR3 taken from the reference TRBV7-8 and TRBJ1-5 genes, the full variable domain is: GAGVSQSPRYKVAKRGQDVALRCDPISGHVSLFWYQQALGQGPEFLTYFQNEAQLDKSGLPSDRFFAERPEGSVSTLKIQRTQQEDSAVYLCASSTTSLGAQPQHFGDGTRLSIL.